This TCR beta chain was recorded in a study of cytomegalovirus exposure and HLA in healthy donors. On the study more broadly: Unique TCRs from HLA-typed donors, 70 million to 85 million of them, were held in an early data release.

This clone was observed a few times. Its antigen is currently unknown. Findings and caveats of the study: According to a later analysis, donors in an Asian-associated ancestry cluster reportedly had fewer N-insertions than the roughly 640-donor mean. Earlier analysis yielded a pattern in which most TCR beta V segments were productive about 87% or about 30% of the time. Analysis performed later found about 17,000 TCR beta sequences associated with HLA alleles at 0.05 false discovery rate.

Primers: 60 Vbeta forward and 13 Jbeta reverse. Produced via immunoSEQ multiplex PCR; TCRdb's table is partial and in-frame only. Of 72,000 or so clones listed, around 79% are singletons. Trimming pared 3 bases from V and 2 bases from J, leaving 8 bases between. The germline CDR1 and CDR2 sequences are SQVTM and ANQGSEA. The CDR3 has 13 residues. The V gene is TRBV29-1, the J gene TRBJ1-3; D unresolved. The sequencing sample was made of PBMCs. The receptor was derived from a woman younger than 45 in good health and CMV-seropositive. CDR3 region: CSVEAPPGNTIYF. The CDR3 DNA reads TGCAGCGTTGAGGCCCCGCCTGGAAACACCATATATTTT.